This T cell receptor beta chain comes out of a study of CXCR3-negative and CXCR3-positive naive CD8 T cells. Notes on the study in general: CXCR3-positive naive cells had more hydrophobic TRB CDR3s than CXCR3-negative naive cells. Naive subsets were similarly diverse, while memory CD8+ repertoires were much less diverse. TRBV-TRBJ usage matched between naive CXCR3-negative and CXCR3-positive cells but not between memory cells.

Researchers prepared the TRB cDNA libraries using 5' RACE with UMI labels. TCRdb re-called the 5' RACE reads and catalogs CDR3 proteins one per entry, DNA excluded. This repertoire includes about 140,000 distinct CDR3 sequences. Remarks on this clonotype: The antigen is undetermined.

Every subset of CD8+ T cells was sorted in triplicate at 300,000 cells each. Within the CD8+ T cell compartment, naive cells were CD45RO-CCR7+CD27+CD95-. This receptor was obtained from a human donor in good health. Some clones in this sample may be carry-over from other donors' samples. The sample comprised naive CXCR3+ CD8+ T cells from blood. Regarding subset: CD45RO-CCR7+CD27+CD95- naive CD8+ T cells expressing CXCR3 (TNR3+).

The CDR3 here is CASSYSDGSGNTIYF. The V and J genes are TRBV6-2 or TRBV6-3 and TRBJ1-3. Germline V gene data show CDR1 as MNHEY and CDR2 as SVGEGT. The CDR3 loop spans 15 amino acids.